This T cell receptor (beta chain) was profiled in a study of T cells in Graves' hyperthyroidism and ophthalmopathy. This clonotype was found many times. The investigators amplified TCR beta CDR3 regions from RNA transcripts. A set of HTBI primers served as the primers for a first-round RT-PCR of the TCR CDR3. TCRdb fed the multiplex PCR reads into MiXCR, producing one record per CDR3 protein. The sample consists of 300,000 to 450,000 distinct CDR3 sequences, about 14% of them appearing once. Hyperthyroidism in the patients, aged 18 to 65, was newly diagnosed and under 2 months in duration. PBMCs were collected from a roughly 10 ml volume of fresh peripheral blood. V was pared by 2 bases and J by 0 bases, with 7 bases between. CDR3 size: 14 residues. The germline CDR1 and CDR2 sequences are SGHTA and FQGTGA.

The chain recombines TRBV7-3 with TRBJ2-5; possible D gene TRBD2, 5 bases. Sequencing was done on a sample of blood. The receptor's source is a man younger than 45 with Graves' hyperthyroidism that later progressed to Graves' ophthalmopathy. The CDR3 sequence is CASSLFGNQETQYF. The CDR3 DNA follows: TGTGCCAGCAGCTTATTCGGGAACCAAGAGACCCAGTACTTC.